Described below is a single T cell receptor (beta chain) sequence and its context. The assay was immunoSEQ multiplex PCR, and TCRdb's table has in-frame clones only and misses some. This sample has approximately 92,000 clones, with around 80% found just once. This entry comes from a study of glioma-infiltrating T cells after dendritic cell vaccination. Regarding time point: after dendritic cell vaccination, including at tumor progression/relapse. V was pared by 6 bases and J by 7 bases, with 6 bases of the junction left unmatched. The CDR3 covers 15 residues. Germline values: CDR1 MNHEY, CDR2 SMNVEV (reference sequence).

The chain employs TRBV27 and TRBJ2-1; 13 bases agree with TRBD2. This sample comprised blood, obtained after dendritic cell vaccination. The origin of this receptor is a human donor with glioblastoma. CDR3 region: CASSPRTSGGNEQFF. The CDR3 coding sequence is TGTGCCAGCAGCCCCAGGACTAGCGGGGGTAATGAGCAGTTCTTC.